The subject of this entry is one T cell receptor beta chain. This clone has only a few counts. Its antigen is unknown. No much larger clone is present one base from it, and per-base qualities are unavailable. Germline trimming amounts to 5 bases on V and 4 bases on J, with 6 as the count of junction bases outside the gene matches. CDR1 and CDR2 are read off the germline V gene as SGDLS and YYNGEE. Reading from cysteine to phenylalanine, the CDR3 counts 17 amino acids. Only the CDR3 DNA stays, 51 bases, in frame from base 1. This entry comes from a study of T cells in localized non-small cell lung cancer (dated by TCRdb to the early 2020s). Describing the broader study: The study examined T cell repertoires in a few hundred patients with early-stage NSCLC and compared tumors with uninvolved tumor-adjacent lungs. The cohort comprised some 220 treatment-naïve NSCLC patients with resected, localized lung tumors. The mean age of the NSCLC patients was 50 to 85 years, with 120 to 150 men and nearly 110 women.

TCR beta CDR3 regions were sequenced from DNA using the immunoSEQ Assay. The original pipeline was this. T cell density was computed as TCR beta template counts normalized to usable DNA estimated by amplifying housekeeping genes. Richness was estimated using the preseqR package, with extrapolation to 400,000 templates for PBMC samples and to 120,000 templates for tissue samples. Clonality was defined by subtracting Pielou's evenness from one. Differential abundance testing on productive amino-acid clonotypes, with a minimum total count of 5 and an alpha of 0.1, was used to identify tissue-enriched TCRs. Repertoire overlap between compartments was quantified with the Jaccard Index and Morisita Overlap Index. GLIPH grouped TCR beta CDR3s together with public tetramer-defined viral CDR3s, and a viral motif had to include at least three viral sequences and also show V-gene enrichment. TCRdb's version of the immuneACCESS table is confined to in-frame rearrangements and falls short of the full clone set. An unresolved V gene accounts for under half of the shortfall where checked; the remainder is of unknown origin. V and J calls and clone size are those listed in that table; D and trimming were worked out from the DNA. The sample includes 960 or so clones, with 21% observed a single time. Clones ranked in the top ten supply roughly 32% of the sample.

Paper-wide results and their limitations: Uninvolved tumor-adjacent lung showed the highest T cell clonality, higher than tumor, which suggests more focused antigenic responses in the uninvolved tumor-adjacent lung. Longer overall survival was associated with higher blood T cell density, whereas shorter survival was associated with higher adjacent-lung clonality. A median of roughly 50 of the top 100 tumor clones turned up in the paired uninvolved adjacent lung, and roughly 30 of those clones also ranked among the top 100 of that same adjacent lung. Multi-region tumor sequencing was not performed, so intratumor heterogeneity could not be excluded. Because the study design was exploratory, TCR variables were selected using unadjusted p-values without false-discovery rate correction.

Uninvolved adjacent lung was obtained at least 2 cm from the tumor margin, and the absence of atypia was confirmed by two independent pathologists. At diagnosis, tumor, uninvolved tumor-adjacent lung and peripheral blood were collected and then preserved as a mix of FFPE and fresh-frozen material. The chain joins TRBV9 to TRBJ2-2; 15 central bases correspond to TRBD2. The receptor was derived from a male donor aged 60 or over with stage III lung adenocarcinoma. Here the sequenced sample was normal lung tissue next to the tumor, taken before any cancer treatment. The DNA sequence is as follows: TGTGCCAGCAGTCGTACGGGACTAGCGGGGGGCACCGGGGAGCTGTTTTTT. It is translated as CASSRTGLAGGTGELFF. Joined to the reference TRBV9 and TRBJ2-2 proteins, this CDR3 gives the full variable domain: DSGVTQTPKHLITATGQRVTLRCSPRSGDLSVYWYQQSLDQGLQFLIQYYNGEERAKGNILERFSAQQFPDLHSELNLSSLELGDSALYFCASSRTGLAGGTGELFFGEGSRLTVL.